This is a list of T cell receptor beta chains from one sample in a study of regulatory T cells in long-lasting Graves disease. MiXCR was run by TCRdb on the multiplex PCR reads, yielding one entry per CDR3 protein. Counted here are 300,000 to 350,000 distinct CDR3 sequences, around 20% occurring once; the ten biggest clones make up 29%. The sequencing used peripheral blood mononuclear cells (PBMCs), collected when the disease was refractory, from a patient treated with antithyroid drugs. These TCRs come from a female donor with Graves disease. CDR3s leave out the opening cysteine and the closing phenylalanine or tryptophan. The size of a clone is reported for some rows only, either as once, few or many, or as a class for expanded clones.

clone_size,v_call,cdr3_aa
many,TRBV7-2,ASSLRVGVGEKLF
NA,TRBV28,ASSSGTGLIYGYT
NA,TRBV15,ATMLGARGTEAF
NA,TRBV15,ATSRERPSSYNSPLH
few,TRBV2,ASSPTAFPGLATLSGANVLT
NA,TRBV12-3/TRBV12-4,ASSLQTGVTDTQY
NA,TRBV27,ASSRMGTGRMNTEAF
NA,TRBV20-1,SASESHWRSNYGHT
few,TRBV5-1,ASSLYGDTQY
few,TRBV29-1,SVGAWLTGATEAF
many,TRBV28,ASSLYRGWDGYT
many,TRBV2,ASRKTAAGTQY
NA,TRBV10-3,AIRDSAGTSGYEQY
many,TRBV3-1,ASSQDGTEAF
NA,TRBV12-3/TRBV12-4,ATGQFNTGELF
many,TRBV28,ASSFRDYPETQY
many,TRBV7-2,ASSFGRSQPQH
many,TRBV29-1,SVEVTLGGEQY
few,TRBV24-1,ATSDFGTDKNIQY
NA,TRBV7-9,ASSLEPTGHGYT